This is a list of T cell receptor beta chains from one sample in a study of post-analysis software for immune sequencing data. TCRdb itself ran the PCR reads through MiXCR, one entry per CDR3 protein. Here the sample spans hundreds of thousands of distinct CDR3 sequences, 55% to 70% being singletons. The sequenced sample consisted of blood. The receptors come from a girl aged 2-9 years with multiple sclerosis. CDR3s include the opening cysteine and the closing phenylalanine or tryptophan. The D gene is left open where the match is weak. Expanded clones are given a class, and other clones once, few, many or no size at all.

clone_size | j_call | d_call | v_call | cdr3_nt | cdr3_aa
NA | TRBJ2-5 | NA | TRBV5-1 | TGCGCCAGCAGCTTTGGGCCCAGGACTCGGAGAGAGACCCAGTACTTC | CASSFGPRTRRETQYF
NA | TRBJ1-5 | TRBD1 | TRBV29-1 | TGCAGCCCTCTGTACGTTAGGGGGACAGGCAATCAGCCCCAGCATTTT | CSPLYVRGTGNQPQHF
NA | TRBJ2-3 | NA | TRBV13 | TGTGCCAGCAGCGTACAGGGAGGGGCCACAGATACGCAGTATTTT | CASSVQGGATDTQYF
NA | TRBJ2-1 | TRBD2 | TRBV29-1 | TGCAGCGTGCGATTCAGCGGGGCTACCTACAATGAGCAGTTCTTC | CSVRFSGATYNEQFF
NA | TRBJ2-1 | TRBD2 | TRBV6-5 | TGTGCCAGCACCTTTGCCGGGACTAGCGGCAACAATGAGCAGTTCTTC | CASTFAGTSGNNEQFF
NA | TRBJ2-7 | TRBD2 | TRBV10-3 | TGTGCCATCAAAGGGACTAGCGACTACGAGCAGTACTTC | CAIKGTSDYEQYF
NA | TRBJ2-3 | TRBD2 | TRBV7-9 | TGTGCCAGCAGCCCGCAGACTAGCGGCACAGATACGCAGTATTTT | CASSPQTSGTDTQYF
NA | TRBJ2-7 | TRBD2 | TRBV10-3 | TGTGCCATCAGGGGGACTAGCGAGGGCGAGCAGTACTTC | CAIRGTSEGEQYF
NA | TRBJ1-1 | NA | TRBV20-1 | TGCAGTGCTAGGCTCCCAGGGAACACTGAAGCTTTCTTT | CSARLPGNTEAFF
NA | TRBJ2-1 | NA | TRBV11-3 | TGTGCCAGCAGCCCGACGGAGTACAATGAGCAGTTCTTC | CASSPTEYNEQFF
few | TRBJ2-5 | TRBD1 | TRBV7-3 | TGTGCCAGCAGCCCCCGGACAGGGTTTGGGGAGACCCAGTACTTC | CASSPRTGFGETQYF
NA | TRBJ2-1 | NA | TRBV25-1 | TGTGCCAGCAGTGAAAACCACTACAATGAGCAGTTCTTC | CASSENHYNEQFF
NA | TRBJ2-5 | TRBD2 | TRBV3-1 | TGTGCCAGCAGCCAATACTTTAGCGGGGGGGCCTCTCAAGAGACCCAGTACTTC | CASSQYFSGGASQETQYF
NA | TRBJ1-1 | NA | TRBV7-3 | TGTGCCAGCAGCCTCCAGGGATACACTGAAGCTTTCTTT | CASSLQGYTEAFF
NA | TRBJ2-1 | NA | TRBV12-3/TRBV12-4 | TGTGCCAGCAGGCCCAGACTCGCCCAGCACAATGAGCAGTTCTTC | CASRPRLAQHNEQFF
NA | TRBJ2-4 | TRBD2 | TRBV6-1 | TGTGCCAGCAGCGCCATAGCGGGAGGGAGTGGGGAGCAGTACTTC | CASSAIAGGSGEQYF
NA | TRBJ2-5 | NA | TRBV7-2 | TGTGCCAGCAGCTCGAGAAACCTTTTCGTTGGGGAGACCCAGTACTTC | CASSSRNLFVGETQYF
NA | TRBJ2-4 | TRBD1 | TRBV7-8 | TGTGCCAGCAGCCTCAGGGGGAATGGAGCCAAAAACATTCAGTACTTC | CASSLRGNGAKNIQYF
NA | TRBJ2-7 | NA | TRBV5-1 | TGCGCCAGCAGGCGGGGGCCCTCCTCCTACGAGCAGTACTTC | CASRRGPSSYEQYF
NA | TRBJ2-7 | NA | TRBV10-1 | TGCGCCAGCAGTGAGACAGGGCTAGCGTCAGGCTACGAGCAGTACTTC | CASSETGLASGYEQYF
NA | TRBJ1-2 | TRBD1 | TRBV27 | TGTGCCAGCAGGTCGGACAGGGCAAACTATGGCTACACCTTC | CASRSDRANYGYTF
NA | TRBJ1-2 | NA | TRBV6-5 | TGTGCCAGCGGAATTCCATCTTATGGCTACACCTTC | CASGIPSYGYTF
NA | TRBJ2-3 | TRBD2 | TRBV7-6 | TGTGCCAGCAGCACCGGGGGACTAACCTCTAGCACAGATACGCAGTATTTT | CASSTGGLTSSTDTQYF
NA | TRBJ2-5 | TRBD2 | TRBV7-2 | TGTGCCAGCAGCTTAGATGGCGGGGGGGCCGAAGAGACCCAGTACTTC | CASSLDGGGAEETQYF
NA | TRBJ2-3 | NA | TRBV6-6 | TGTGCCAGCAGTTACGAGACCCTCGATACGCAGTATTTT | CASSYETLDTQYF
NA | TRBJ2-7 | TRBD2 | TRBV20-1 | TGCAGTGCTGGTCCTAGCGGGAGGGCGTCCGAGCAGTACTTC | CSAGPSGRASEQYF
NA | TRBJ2-5 | TRBD2 | TRBV20-1 | TGCAGTGCTAGAGATCTCCCGGGGGGTTGGCGAGAGACCCAGTACTTC | CSARDLPGGWRETQYF
once | TRBJ1-2 | NA | TRBV9 | TGTGCCTCAGCCCCGTCCCTCGCGGACTATGGCTACACCTTC | CASAPSLADYGYTF
NA | TRBJ2-1 | TRBD2 | TRBV10-3 | TGTGCCAGTAATCAGCGGGGGGCCCTAAATAACAATGAGCAGTTCTTC | CASNQRGALNNNEQFF
NA | TRBJ2-6 | TRBD1 | TRBV20-1 | TGCAGTGCCTCACCGGGACAGGGGGCAGCTGGGGCCAACGTCCGGACTTTC | CSASPGQGAAGANVRTF
NA | TRBJ1-2 | NA | TRBV7-2 | TGTGCCAGCAGCTTAGAGGGTCAGACCTTCTATGGCTACACCTTC | CASSLEGQTFYGYTF
few | TRBJ2-1 | NA | TRBV12-3/TRBV12-4 | TGTGCCAGCAGCCCGACAAGGAGGAATGAGCAGTTCTTC | CASSPTRRNEQFF
NA | TRBJ2-1 | TRBD2 | TRBV4-1 | TGCGCCAGCAGCCAAGTACTAGCGAGCTCCTACAATGAGCAGTTCTTC | CASSQVLASSYNEQFF
NA | TRBJ1-1 | NA | TRBV24-1 | TGTGCCACCAGTGATCCCAGGACCCCTAGGCGTGAAGCTTTCTTT | CATSDPRTPRREAFF
few | TRBJ1-2 | TRBD1 | TRBV7-3 | TGTGCCAGCAGCTTGTCCGGGACAGGGGACTATGGCTACACCTTC | CASSLSGTGDYGYTF
NA | TRBJ2-3 | TRBD1 | TRBV12-3/TRBV12-4 | TGTGCCAGCAGTCCGGGGACAGGGGCGAGCACAGATACGCAGTATTTT | CASSPGTGASTDTQYF
NA | TRBJ2-7 | NA | TRBV9 | TGTGCCAGCAGCGTAGAACCCGCCAGCGAGCAGTACTTC | CASSVEPASEQYF
NA | TRBJ2-1 | NA | TRBV6-2/TRBV6-3 | TGTGCCAGCAGTCACCCCAACAATGAGCAGTTCTTC | CASSHPNNEQFF
NA | TRBJ2-1 | NA | TRBV10-3 | TGTGCCATCAGAAGAACCGGGACCCCGGCCGATGAGCAGTTCTTC | CAIRRTGTPADEQFF
NA | TRBJ1-5 | NA | TRBV4-3 | TGCGCCAGCAGCCAAGGTACCGGGGTTACTCAGCCCCAGCATTTT | CASSQGTGVTQPQHF
NA | TRBJ2-1 | TRBD2 | TRBV7-2 | TGTGCCAGCAGCCCCTGGGGGGGGGAGAACAATGAGCAGTTCTTC | CASSPWGGENNEQFF
NA | TRBJ2-5 | TRBD2 | TRBV11-2 | TGTGCCAGCAGCCCATTCCGGGGGGGTGGGGAGACCCAGTACTTC | CASSPFRGGGETQYF
once | TRBJ1-2 | TRBD1 | TRBV12-3/TRBV12-4 | TGTGCCAGCAGTCTCGTCGGGACAGGGATTCACTATGGCTACACCTTC | CASSLVGTGIHYGYTF
NA | TRBJ2-1 | TRBD1 | TRBV12-3/TRBV12-4 | TGTGCCACGTCGGGACAGGGAGGAGTCAATGAGCAGTTCTTC | CATSGQGGVNEQFF
NA | TRBJ2-4 | NA | TRBV28 | TGTGCCAGCAGTTTAGTCCGGGGAAACATTCAGTACTTC | CASSLVRGNIQYF
once | TRBJ2-6 | NA | TRBV5-3 | TGTGCCAGCACCCCCTCGTTGGGGTCCTCTGGGGCCAACGTCCTGACTTTC | CASTPSLGSSGANVLTF
few | TRBJ2-3 | TRBD2 | TRBV6-5 | TGTGCCAGCAGCCCCCCTCGGGGAACTAGCGGCACAGATACGCAGTATTTT | CASSPPRGTSGTDTQYF
NA | TRBJ2-7 | TRBD1 | TRBV27 | TGTGCCAGCAGTTTGGGACAGCGCTCCTACGAGCAGTACTTC | CASSLGQRSYEQYF
NA | TRBJ1-1 | NA | TRBV12-3/TRBV12-4 | TGTGCCAGCAGTCAGGGACGGCCTCCCCAAGGAGCTTTCTTT | CASSQGRPPQGAFF
NA | TRBJ1-1 | NA | TRBV29-1 | TGCAGCGTTGTCGGGCCAGCCACTGAAGCTTTCTTT | CSVVGPATEAFF
NA | TRBJ1-4 | NA | TRBV11-2 | TGTGCCAGCAGTTTAGATTTTGCAACTAATGAAAAACTGTTTTTT | CASSLDFATNEKLFF
NA | TRBJ2-1 | TRBD2 | TRBV20-1 | TGCGGTGCTACGGCTAGCGGGGGCATCGGAGAGCAGTTCTTC | CGATASGGIGEQFF
few | TRBJ2-3 | NA | TRBV6-5 | TGTGCCAGCAGTTATGGAAAATTGGCAGATACGCAGTATTTT | CASSYGKLADTQYF